This T cell receptor beta chain appears in the sequencing data of a study of shared clonotypes between healthy human individuals (dated by TCRdb to 2018 to 2020). Regarding the study in general: Three men and a couple of women, aged 18 to 49 years, made up the cohort. For each donor, CD4 naive and CD4 memory were each given three plates, CD8 naive was given two plates, and CD8 memory was given one plate. The study deeply sequenced blood TCR repertoires of roughly five healthy adults to estimate repertoire size and the extent of clonotype sharing between individuals. Different laboratories and diverse techniques were used to prepare libraries and sequence TCR repertoires, to increase sequencing depth and limit assay-specific biases. Per donor, leukapheresis produced somewhere between about 0.94 and 9 billion PBMCs.

Using the deep immunoSEQ assay, TCR CDR3 regions were amplified from genomic DNA by multiplex PCR. Genomic DNA extracted from each cell subset was distributed evenly over all wells of several immunoSEQ 96-well plates, and each plate served as one replicate. For sorted subsets, 150 to 250 ng genomic DNA, equal to about 30,000 T cell genomes, was loaded into each replicate PCR. Purified libraries were quantified with a Qubit 3.0 fluorometer, sized on a Bioanalyzer 2100, and re-quantified with the KAPA Library Quantification kit. Every immunoSEQ 96-well plate was sequenced on a dedicated single-read 150-cycle Illumina NextSeq 550 flow cell. Processing in the source paper ran as follows. The immunoSEQ output contained only junctional sequences without quality scores, so filtering could not match that applied to full-length reads. To assign V/J genes and CDR3, sequences were annotated against IMGT germline references using PyIR, a Python wrapper for IgBLAST v1.9. Any read was removed if the V/J assignment was weak (E-value above 1e-6), the CDR3 was missing, or the read contained stop codons, out-of-frame junctions, or ambiguous translated residues. V3J clonotypes were defined by identical inferred V gene, J gene, and CDR3 amino acid sequence. To compute the percentage overlap between repertoires, the number of shared unique clonotypes was divided by the size of the smaller repertoire. Three approaches were used to assess repertoire richness: RTK rarefaction, the Chao1 estimator, and Recon v2.1 estimates of unobserved clonotypes. OLGA was used to compute generation probabilities for all TCRbeta clonotypes that the gDNA method yielded from several donors. Sourced from immuneACCESS, this table was stored by TCRdb with only in-frame sequences that have V and J called. A share of the clones is absent; for the studies checked, an unresolved V gene accounts for under half, and the remainder has no known explanation. V, J and clone size reflect that table, while D and trimming were determined from the DNA. The sample table shows millions of clones, and about 92% are seen once. Roughly 0.36% of the sample belongs to the ten largest clones.

Points the paper makes about the study in general: Larger estimated clonotype richness was generally found for naive subsets than for memory subsets. Pairwise subsampling indicated that sequencing depth was expected to affect the degree of clonotype sharing among donors. Across four donors, about 4.5% of naive CD4, more than 3% of naive CD8, about 2.3% of memory CD4, and around 0.4% of memory CD8 clonotypes were shared. Only blood was sampled, and tissue TCR repertoires likely differ from those in blood. Higher generation probabilities were observed for clonotypes shared by all four sorted-subset donors than for non-shared clonotypes. Rarefaction of sorted-subset datasets indicated incomplete sequencing despite the large sequencing depth. Because the study included a small number of donors, the genetic and exposure-history diversity represented was limited.

This clone was seen a handful of times. No cognate antigen has been identified for it. Base qualities were left out, and no much larger clone turns up one base away. The donors were healthy, HIV-negative adults who had no recently reported acute infections or vaccinations. Every donor was a Caucasian adult living in Nashville, Tennessee, USA. CD4+ T cells were enriched through magnetic negative selection, after which naive cells were positively selected on CD45RA and the remaining negative fraction served as the memory subset. After blood collection by leukapheresis, PBMCs were isolated using Ficoll-Histopaque density gradient centrifugation and then cryopreserved in the vapor phase of liquid nitrogen. Analytical flow cytometry was used to check the purity and quantity of each magnetically sorted T cell population. Genomic DNA was isolated from each sorted fraction and quantified by UV absorbance on a Nanodrop 2000c.

From its cysteine to its phenylalanine, the CDR3 spans 13 amino acids. Only the CDR3 DNA is retained, 39 bases long and in frame from the first base. The germline ends are 13 bases apart after V is trimmed by 5 bases and J by 6 bases. Per the germline V gene (reference sequence), SEHNR is the CDR1 and FQNEAQ is the CDR2. Rearrangement joined TRBV7-9 to TRBJ1-1, with the D segment identity uncertain. The sample comprised naive CD4+ T cells from PBMCs. The cell subset or site label of this sample denotes: CD45RA+ positively selected. The TCR was taken from a man aged 18 to 29 in good health. Some clones in this sample may be carry-over from other donors' samples. The CDR3 protein: CASSRRTAAEAFF. The DNA sequence is TGTGCCAGCAGCCGCCGAACAGCGGCTGAAGCTTTCTTT.